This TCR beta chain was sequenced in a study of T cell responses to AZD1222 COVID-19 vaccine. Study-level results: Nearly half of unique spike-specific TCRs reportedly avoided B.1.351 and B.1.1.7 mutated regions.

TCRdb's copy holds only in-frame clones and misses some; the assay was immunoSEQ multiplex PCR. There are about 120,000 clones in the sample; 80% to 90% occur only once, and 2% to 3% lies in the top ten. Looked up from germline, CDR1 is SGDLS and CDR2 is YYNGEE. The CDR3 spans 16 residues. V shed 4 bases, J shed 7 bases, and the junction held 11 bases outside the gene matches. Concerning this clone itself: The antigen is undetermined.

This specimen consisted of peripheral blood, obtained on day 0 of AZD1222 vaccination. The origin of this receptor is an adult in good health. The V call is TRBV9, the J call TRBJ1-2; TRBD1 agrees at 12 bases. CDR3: CASSPWGGTGGTGYTF. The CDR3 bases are TGTGCCAGCAGCCCATGGGGAGGGACAGGGGGCACTGGCTACACCTTC.